Listed here are 5 T cell receptor beta chains from one sample, sequenced in a study of shared clonotypes between healthy human individuals. TCRdb's table, derived via immunoSEQ multiplex PCR, lists solely in-frame clones and lacks some. The sample has a few million clones, under 97% seen once. The sequenced sample was naive CD4+ T cells sorted from blood. The subset is: CD45RA+ positively selected. The receptors here all came from a man aged 18 to 30 in good health.

The chain couples TRBV10-3 to TRBJ1-1; TRBD1 matches at 7 bases. The CDR3 is 15 residues long. V shed 2 bases, J shed 9 bases, and the junction held 12 bases outside the gene matches. Germline CDR1 and CDR2: ENHRY and SYGVKD. The CDR3 here is CAISEPGGTVGQAFF. CDR3 sequence (DNA): TGTGCCATCAGTGAGCCGGGTGGGACAGTCGGGCAAGCTTTCTTT.

The gene calls are TRBV2 and TRBJ2-5; D perhaps matches TRBD1 (6 bases). With 5 bases removed from V and 0 bases from J, the gap between germline ends came to 7 bases. The CDR3 is 13 amino acids. CDR1 is SNHLY and CDR2 is FYNNEI in the germline V gene. CDR3 bases: TGTGCCAGCAGTAGGGACAACCAAGAGACCCAGTACTTC. It codes for CASSRDNQETQYF.

The genes are TRBV28 and TRBJ1-6; TRBD1 might be the D (6 bases). This CDR3 spans 15 amino acids. The germline V gene has CDR1 MDHEN and CDR2 SYDVKM. V was clipped by 6 bases and J by 5 bases, with 14 bases between them. As DNA, the CDR3 is TGTGCCAGCAGCATCGGACAGAATGATAATTCACCCCTCCACTTT. Its protein is CASSIGQNDNSPLHF.

The rearrangement links TRBV7-9 to TRBJ1-1; D is unresolved. This CDR3 is 13 amino acids long. From germline, CDR1 is SEHNR and CDR2 FQNEAQ (reference sequence). V shed 1 base and J shed 7 bases, with 10 bases lying between them. This CDR3 is CASSLGGEGEAFF. In DNA form, the CDR3 reads TGTGCCAGCAGCTTAGGAGGAGAGGGTGAAGCTTTCTTT.

The chain joins TRBV10-3 to TRBJ1-2, with TRBD1 matching over 11 bases. The CDR3 spans 14 residues. CDR1 is ENHRY and CDR2 is SYGVKD in the germline V gene. V shed 10 bases and J 3 bases; nucleotides not matched to a gene: 7. CDR3: CATNRGQGDYGYTF. The CDR3 region has the DNA TGTGCCACCAACCGGGGACAGGGGGACTATGGCTACACCTTC.